This is a list of T cell receptor beta chains from one sample in a study of Graves' ophthalmopathy and Graves' hyperthyroidism. Each CDR3 protein is one row after TCRdb ran MiXCR on the multiplex PCR reads. The sample has over a million distinct CDR3 sequences, about 35% seen once. Material for sequencing was peripheral blood or thyroid tissue (not recorded which). All receptors come from an adult man with Graves' hyperthyroidism. Both conserved end residues are part of each CDR3. The D gene is left open where the match is weak. Only some rows state a clone size, as once, few, many or a class for expanded clones.

NA,many,TRBV15,TRBJ2-2,TGTGCCACCAGCAGTAGGGCCGGGGAGCTGTTTTTT,CATSSRAGELFF
TRBD2,few,TRBV7-8,TRBJ2-7,TGTGCCAGCAGCTTAGACGGCGGGAGTTTTACCTACGAGCAGTACTTC,CASSLDGGSFTYEQYF
NA,NA,TRBV12-3/TRBV12-4,TRBJ2-5,TGTGCCAGCAGTTTGGGACTGTCACTTGGGGAGACCCAGTACTTC,CASSLGLSLGETQYF
TRBD1,many,TRBV20-1,TRBJ2-7,TGCAGTGCCGTGGGACAGAACTCCTACGAGCAGTACTTC,CSAVGQNSYEQYF
NA,many,TRBV11-2,TRBJ1-1,TGTGCCAGCAGCTTAGCCAGACAGACCACTGAAGCTTTCTTT,CASSLARQTTEAFF
NA,NA,TRBV6-5,TRBJ1-5,TGTGCCAGCACCGAGGGGACGGGGTCCAATCAGCCCCAGCATTTT,CASTEGTGSNQPQHF
NA,many,TRBV5-1,TRBJ1-5,TGCGCCAGCAGACTCGACAGTAATCAGCCCCAGCATTTT,CASRLDSNQPQHF
NA,NA,TRBV10-3,TRBJ2-5,TGTGCCATCAGTGAGCGGGAGATGATGGAGACCCAGTACTTC,CAISEREMMETQYF
NA,few,TRBV10-3,TRBJ2-2,TGTGCCATCGGGAACGGGGAGCTGTTTTTT,CAIGNGELFF
TRBD2,NA,TRBV10-2,TRBJ2-7,TGCGCCAGCAGTGCCGGACTAGCGGGGACCTTGGGCCACGAGCAGTACTTC,CASSAGLAGTLGHEQYF
NA,many,TRBV12-3/TRBV12-4,TRBJ1-1,TGTGCCAGCAGCTTAGGGGGACTAGGGACTGAAGCTTTCTTT,CASSLGGLGTEAFF
TRBD2,many,TRBV20-1,TRBJ2-2,TGCAGTGCTCCGATTCGGGGGGGGCACGGGGAGCTGTTTTTT,CSAPIRGGHGELFF
NA,NA,TRBV6-5,TRBJ1-2,TGTGCCAGCAGGACGGGTATAACGGGGGGAGGCTACACCTTC,CASRTGITGGGYTF
TRBD1,many,TRBV20-1,TRBJ1-5,TGCAGTGCTTTACAGGGGAGACAGTTCAATCAGCCCCAGCATTTT,CSALQGRQFNQPQHF
NA,many,TRBV2,TRBJ2-7,TGTGCCAGCAGCGCCCTCGAGGGGCAGTACTTC,CASSALEGQYF
NA,NA,TRBV20-1,TRBJ2-5,TGCAGTGCTAGAGATGAGCTTACCGCCTGGGAGACCCAGTACTTC,CSARDELTAWETQYF
NA,NA,TRBV9,TRBJ1-6,TGTGCCAGCAGCGTATCGGGGGAAGGGGTAGCACCCCTCCACTTT,CASSVSGEGVAPLHF
NA,many,TRBV20-1,TRBJ2-7,TGCAGTGCTCTCGCAATCCCGCAGGGAGGCCACGAGCAGTACTTC,CSALAIPQGGHEQYF
NA,many,TRBV10-1,TRBJ2-5,TGCGCCAGCATGGGAGAGGGAGAGACCCAGTACTTC,CASMGEGETQYF
NA,many,TRBV6-6,TRBJ1-5,TGTGCCAGCAGTTACGACGGATATAGCAATCAGCCCCAGCATTTT,CASSYDGYSNQPQHF
NA,NA,TRBV30,TRBJ1-1,TGTGCCTGGAGTGTACAGGCAGGGAACACTGAAGCTTTCTTT,CAWSVQAGNTEAFF
NA,NA,TRBV25-1,TRBJ2-5,TGTGCCAGCAGTGAAGAAGGCCAGGGAGCACTAGGGACCCAGTACTTC,CASSEEGQGALGTQYF
TRBD1,NA,TRBV14,TRBJ1-3,TGTGCCGGCAGCCAAGGGGACAGGGGGCAGGACACCATATATTTT,CAGSQGDRGQDTIYF
TRBD1,many,TRBV20-1,TRBJ1-1,TGCAGTCCGGTCCCGGGACAGGGGATACGGACTGAAGCTTTCTTT,CSPVPGQGIRTEAFF
TRBD1,NA,TRBV29-1,TRBJ1-1,TGCAGCGTAGCCCCCCCGGACAGGGGGATCGAGGCTTTCTTT,CSVAPPDRGIEAFF
NA,few,TRBV20-1,TRBJ2-7,TGCAGTGCTCCAGATAGATGGGGATCCTACGAGCAGTACTTC,CSAPDRWGSYEQYF
TRBD1,many,TRBV19,TRBJ1-5,TGTGCCAGTAGATCCGGGACAGGGAGTCAGCCCCAGCATTTT,CASRSGTGSQPQHF
NA,many,TRBV19,TRBJ1-1,TGTGCCACCGTACAGATTACACGAAATGAAGCTTTCTTT,CATVQITRNEAFF
TRBD2,NA,TRBV7-6,TRBJ2-7,TGTGCCAGCAGCTTAGAAACTAGCGGGGCGCCAGGGGGGCAGTACTTC,CASSLETSGAPGGQYF